The 18 T cell receptor beta chains below were found in one sample sequenced in a study of blood T cell repertoires in COVID-19. The protocol was immunoSEQ multiplex PCR, while the TCRdb copy is restricted to in-frame clones and leaves out a portion. Of about 68,000 clones in the sample, less than 90% are singletons; the top ten hold 7.5% to 9%. Specimen: peripheral blood. The receptors originated from a man aged 50 to 60 with active COVID-19.

In its sample, this clone was seen once. The chain combines TRBV7-8 with TRBJ2-3; D perhaps matches TRBD1 (6 bases). Germline V CDR1 and CDR2: SGHVS, FQNEAQ. Trimming pared 4 bases from V and 0 bases from J, leaving 14 bases between. CDR3 length equals 16 residues. The CDR3 reads CASSSMGATSTDTQYF. CDR3 DNA sequence: TGTGCCAGCAGCTCAATGGGGGCGACTAGCACAGATACGCAGTATTTT. Full variable domain (outside the CDR3, taken from reference TRBV7-8 and TRBJ2-3): GAGVSQSPRYKVAKRGQDVALRCDPISGHVSLFWYQQALGQGPEFLTYFQNEAQLDKSGLPSDRFFAERPEGSVSTLKIQRTQQEDSAVYLCASSSMGATSTDTQYFGPGTRLTVL.

The chain combines TRBV10-3 with TRBJ2-2; the D is unclear. V shed 11 bases and J shed 1 base, with 8 bases lying between them. The CDR3 covers 12 residues. Germline V gene data show CDR1 as ENHRY and CDR2 as SYGVKD. CDR3 sequence reads: CAVTENTGELFF. The CDR3 nucleotides read TGTGCCGTTACTGAGAACACCGGGGAGCTGTTTTTT.

The chain recombines TRBV6-5 with TRBJ1-5, with a possible D match to TRBD1 (6 bases). The CDR3 is made up of 13 amino acids. V was pared by 0 bases and J by 8 bases, with 8 bases between. The germline V gene has CDR1 MNHEY and CDR2 SVGAGI. CDR3 residues: CASSYSRGKPQHF. DNA for the CDR3: TGTGCCAGCAGTTACTCGAGGGGGAAGCCCCAGCATTTT.

The chain carries TRBV7-2 and TRBJ2-3; 7 bases map to TRBD1. V was clipped by 6 bases and J by 2 bases; unmatched bases: 14. Germline CDR1 reads SGHTA; CDR2 reads FQGNSA. The CDR3 loop spans 17 amino acids. CDR3 protein: CASRSDRKRGFTDTQYF. The DNA of the CDR3 is TGTGCCAGCAGGTCGGACAGGAAAAGGGGGTTCACAGATACGCAGTATTTT.

J is TRBJ2-1 and V is TRBV6-5, with 8 positions matching TRBD1. Looked up from germline, CDR1 is MNHEY and CDR2 is SVGAGI. CDR3 length: 16 residues. The V gene end was trimmed by 0 bases and the J gene end by 8 bases; junction bases not matched to a gene: 9. The CDR3 DNA reads as TGTGCCAGCAGTTACTCGAACGCCAGGGGGCAGGATGAGCAGTTCTTC. Its protein product is CASSYSNARGQDEQFF.

By share of the sample, this clone is medium-sized. CDR3 in amino acids: CAISESAGSDNEQFF. In DNA, the CDR3 is TGTGCCATCAGTGAGTCGGCGGGATCAGACAATGAGCAGTTCTTC. V usage is TRBV10-3 and J usage is TRBJ2-1; perhaps TRBD2 as D (6 bases). V was trimmed by 0 bases and J by 5 bases, leaving 11 bases between them. This CDR3 region has 15 residues. CDR1 and CDR2 from the germline V gene are ENHRY and SYGVKD.

This chain links TRBV7-9 with TRBJ1-1; the D gene is possibly TRBD1 (5 bases). The CDR3 is 12 amino acids. In germline, CDR1 is SEHNR, CDR2 FQNEAQ (reference sequence). V gave up 8 bases and J gave up 1 base, with 8 bases separating them. CDR3 region: CASGQGNTEAFF. CDR3 sequence (DNA): TGTGCCAGCGGGCAGGGGAACACTGAAGCTTTCTTT.

The rearrangement joins TRBV7-8 to TRBJ1-1; TRBD1 matches 8 bases. V shed 8 bases and J 4 bases; nucleotides not matched to a gene: 12. The CDR3 sequence is 15 residues long. The V gene's germline CDR1 is SGHVS and CDR2 FQNEAQ. CDR3: CASRRTQGAFTEAFF. The DNA of the CDR3 is TGTGCCAGCCGCCGAACCCAGGGGGCATTCACTGAAGCTTTCTTT.

V usage is TRBV7-2 and J usage is TRBJ1-2, with D unclear. The CDR3 is 15 amino acids. Per germline, CDR1 SGHTA and CDR2 FQGNSA. V lost 3 bases and J lost 4, with 15 bases in between. The CDR3: CASSFTGVGFYGYTF. CDR3 DNA sequence: TGTGCCAGCAGCTTCACCGGGGTGGGATTCTATGGCTACACCTTC.

This sequence joins TRBV7-2 and TRBJ2-1; TRBD2 might be the D (6 bases). The V end was cut by 5 bases, the J end by 0 bases, with 8 bases between. The CDR3 totals 14 residues. The V gene's germline CDR1 is SGHTA and CDR2 FQGNSA. The CDR3 sequence is CASSRTISYNEQFF. The CDR3, as DNA: TGTGCCAGCAGCCGGACTATCTCCTACAATGAGCAGTTCTTC.

This chain joins TRBV6-6 and TRBJ2-3; D may be TRBD1 (5 bases). Germline values: CDR1 MNHNY, CDR2 SVGAGI (reference sequence). CDR3 size: 15 residues. Trimming shortened V by 1 base and J by 3 bases, and 11 bases separated the two germline ends. CDR3 sequence (DNA): TGTGCCAGCAGTTACTGGCAGGGTCGGACAGATACGCAGTATTTT. Residues: CASSYWQGRTDTQYF.

The chain joins TRBV4-1 to TRBJ2-7, with TRBD1 identical over 7 bases. J gave up 3 bases and V 1 base, and 9 bases lay outside the gene matches. The CDR3 extends over 16 amino acids. Looked up from germline, CDR1 is MGHRA and CDR2 is YSYEKL. The CDR3 here is CASSQGVGTAFYEQYF. The CDR3 nucleotides read TGCGCCAGCAGCCAAGGCGTGGGGACAGCTTTCTACGAGCAGTACTTC.

The chain combines TRBV9 with TRBJ2-2; 12 bases agree with TRBD2. The length of the CDR3 is 18 residues. Germline V CDR1 and CDR2: SGDLS, YYNGEE. The V gene end was trimmed by 4 bases and the J gene end by 6 bases; junction bases not matched to a gene: 13. The CDR3 DNA is TGTGCCAGCAGCCATCCGCCTAGCGGGGGGGTAGGATCCGGGGAGCTGTTTTTT. Translated: CASSHPPSGGVGSGELFF.

V and J are TRBV5-1 and TRBJ1-2; no definite D call. The V end was cut by 0 bases, the J end by 3 bases, with 12 bases between. The germline CDR1 and CDR2 sequences are SGHRS and YFSETQ. The CDR3 covers 15 residues. This chain's CDR3 is CASSLGGSEDYGYTF. The CDR3 DNA reads as TGCGCCAGCAGCTTGGGAGGGTCCGAGGACTATGGCTACACCTTC.

The chain couples TRBV6-6 to TRBJ1-5; D call uncertain. CDR1 and CDR2 from the germline V gene are MNHNY and SVGAGI (reference sequence). The ends were cut back, 7 bases at V and 0 bases at J, with 10 bases in the middle. This CDR3 is built from 14 residues. The CDR3 spells CASMVGDSNQPQHF. DNA for the CDR3: TGTGCCAGCATGGTAGGAGATAGCAATCAGCCCCAGCATTTT.

V gene TRBV15 combines with J gene TRBJ1-1; D might be TRBD1 (5 bases). The CDR3 extends over 13 amino acids. V lost 5 bases and J 1 base, leaving 8 bases between the germline ends. Germline assignment: CDR1 LNHNV and CDR2 YYDKDF (reference sequence). CDR3 residues: CATSFTGNTEAFF. CDR3 in DNA: TGTGCCACCAGCTTTACAGGGAACACTGAAGCTTTCTTT.

The chain is built from TRBV7-8 and TRBJ1-1; D perhaps matches TRBD1 (5 bases). Germline assignment: CDR1 SGHVS and CDR2 FQNEAQ. The CDR3 sequence is 14 residues long. V gave up 4 bases and J gave up 8 bases, with 17 bases separating them. Written as DNA, the CDR3 is TGTGCCAGCAGCTCAACAACAGGCGGGGTGGAAGCTTTCTTT. Protein: CASSSTTGGVEAFF.

The V call is TRBV7-6, the J call TRBJ2-5; 11 nucleotides match TRBD1. V shed 5 bases and J 5 bases; nucleotides not matched to a gene: 7. The CDR3 totals 15 residues. Germline V gene data show CDR1 as SGHVS and CDR2 as FNYEAQ. CDR3 nucleotide sequence: TGTGCCAGCAGCCCCGGGACAGGGGGTTGGGAGACCCAGTACTTC. Translated: CASSPGTGGWETQYF.